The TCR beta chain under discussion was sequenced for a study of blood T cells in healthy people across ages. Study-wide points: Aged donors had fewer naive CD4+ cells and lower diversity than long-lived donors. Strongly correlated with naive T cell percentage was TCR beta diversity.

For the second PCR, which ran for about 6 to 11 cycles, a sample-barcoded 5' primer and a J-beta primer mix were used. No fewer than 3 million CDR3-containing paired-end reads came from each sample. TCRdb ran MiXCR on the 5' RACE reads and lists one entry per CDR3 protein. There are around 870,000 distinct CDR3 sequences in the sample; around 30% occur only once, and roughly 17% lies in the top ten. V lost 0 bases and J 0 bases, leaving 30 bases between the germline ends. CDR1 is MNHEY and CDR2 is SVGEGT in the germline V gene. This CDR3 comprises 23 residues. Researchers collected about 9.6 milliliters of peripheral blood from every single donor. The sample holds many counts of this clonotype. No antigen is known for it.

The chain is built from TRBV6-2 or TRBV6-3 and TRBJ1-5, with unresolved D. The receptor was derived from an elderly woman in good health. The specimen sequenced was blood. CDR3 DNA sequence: TGTGCCAGCAGTTACTCGAAGACCTGGGTGGGGTTGCTATTAGGTGTTAGCAATCAGCCCCAGCATTTT. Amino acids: CASSYSKTWVGLLLGVSNQPQHF.